This T cell receptor (beta chain) was documented in a study of glioma-infiltrating T cells after dendritic cell vaccination. Input was 2 to 2.5 ug genomic DNA, or all available if less. Amplification used 60 V beta primers and 13 J beta primers. Sequencing used immunoSEQ multiplex PCR; TCRdb keeps in-frame clones, though not all of them. The repertoire holds approximately 64,000 clones, with 75% to 90% as singletons. The germline gives CDR1 SGHVS, CDR2 FQNEAQ. Between the trimmed V and J ends, which lost 6 bases and 7 bases, there was a span of 19 bases. CDR3 length: 15 amino acids. The receptor comes from a human donor with glioblastoma. The specimen comprised blood, sampled before dendritic cell vaccination. The chain has TRBV7-8 and TRBJ1-5; possible D gene TRBD1, 6 bases. The CDR3 here is CASRPTGSRGQPQHF. The CDR3, as DNA: TGTGCCAGCAGACCTACAGGGAGTAGGGGGCAGCCCCAGCATTTT.